Presented here are 13 T cell receptor beta chains from one specimen sequenced in a study of control samples from healthy donors and cancer patients. Libraries were prepared by immunoSEQ multiplex PCR; TCRdb keeps only in-frame clonotypes and omits some of them. This table has 120,000 or so clones, approximately 92% appearing once. Sequencing was carried out using blood. The source of these receptors is a man in his late teens or twenties in good health.

The V gene is TRBV28, the J gene TRBJ2-5, with D perhaps TRBD1 (6 bases). This CDR3 is 16 amino acids long. Germline CDR1 and CDR2: MDHEN and SYDVKM. The ends were cut back, 10 bases at V and 4 bases at J, with 25 bases in the middle. Here the CDR3 reads CATHRVEEDLGETQYF. The CDR3 nucleotides are TGTGCCACCCACAGGGTTGAGGAGGATCTGGGAGAGACCCAGTACTTC.

The chain recombines TRBV19 with TRBJ2-5, with 13 bases aligning to TRBD2. The V segment lost 4 bases and the J segment 2 bases; nucleotides outside the gene matches: 1. The germline CDR1 and CDR2 sequences are LNHDA and SQIVND (reference sequence). The CDR3 loop spans 15 amino acids. The CDR3 bases are TGTGCCAGTAGTACGACTAGCGGGGGGCAAGAGACCCAGTACTTC. Amino acids: CASSTTSGGQETQYF.

The genes are TRBV2 and TRBJ1-5, with 12 nucleotides matching TRBD1. Germline V gene data show CDR1 as SNHLY and CDR2 as FYNNEI. The CDR3 has 17 residues. V dropped 8 bases and J dropped 7; count of bases not matched to a gene: 15. CDR3 sequence (DNA): TGTGCCAGCGGCCCTGGGATGAGGGACAGGGGGCACCAGCCCCAGCATTTT. Its protein product is CASGPGMRDRGHQPQHF. Full variable domain (missing parts from reference TRBV2 and TRBJ1-5): EPEVTQTPSHQVTQMGQEVILRCVPISNHLYFYWYRQILGQKVEFLVSFYNNEISEKSEIFDDQFSVERPDGSNFTLKIRSTKLEDSAMYFCASGPGMRDRGHQPQHFGDGTRLSIL.

This clone was counted a single time. This rearrangement joins TRBV7-2 to TRBJ2-1; TRBD2 agrees at 11 bases. V was clipped by 5 bases and J by 5 bases; unmatched bases: 8. Germline CDR1 is SGHTA and CDR2 is FQGNSA. The CDR3 is 16 amino acids. CDR3 coding DNA: TGTGCCAGCAGCCCCGACAGACTAGCGGGAAACAATGAGCAGTTCTTC. Translated, it gives CASSPDRLAGNNEQFF.

This chain connects TRBV7-9 to TRBJ2-3; 7 bases are shared with TRBD1. J was trimmed by 0 bases and V by 6 bases; bases with no gene match: 6. Per the germline V gene, CDR1 is SEHNR and CDR2 is FQNEAQ (reference sequence). The CDR3 sequence is 15 residues long. CDR3 sequence (DNA): TGTGCCAGCAGTAATAAGGGACAGAGCACAGATACGCAGTATTTT. Amino acid sequence: CASSNKGQSTDTQYF.

The chain carries TRBV5-1 and TRBJ1-5; no reliable D call. CDR1 SGHRS and CDR2 YFSETQ come from the germline V gene. This CDR3 contains 11 residues. Trimming removed 0 bases from V and 6 bases from J, with 1 base in between. The CDR3 spells CASSLGQPQHF. For the CDR3, the DNA is TGCGCCAGCAGCTTGGGTCAGCCCCAGCATTTT.

CDR3 region: CASSIGFGRKAFF. CDR3 nucleotides: TGTGCCAGCAGTATTGGATTCGGGAGGAAAGCTTTCTTT. The chain combines TRBV27 with TRBJ1-1, with D uncertain. The CDR3 runs 13 residues. Germline V gene lookup returns CDR1 MNHEY and CDR2 SMNVEV (reference sequence). V lost 5 bases and J 9 bases, leaving 16 bases between the germline ends.

This clone was detected a few times. This sequence joins TRBV15 and TRBJ1-5, with unresolved D. The V gene lost 0 bases and the J gene lost 7 bases, with 4 bases spanning the gap. The germline V gene encodes CDR1 LNHNV and CDR2 YYDKDF (reference sequence). The CDR3 is 12 amino acids. Here the CDR3 reads CATSRDQQPQHF. For the CDR3, the DNA is TGTGCCACCAGCAGAGATCAACAGCCCCAGCATTTT.

The chain has TRBV25-1 and TRBJ2-2, with D possibly TRBD2 on 6 matching bases. Germline V gives CDR1 MGHDK, CDR2 SYGVNS. The V end was cut by 4 bases, the J end by 6 bases, with 12 bases between. The CDR3 is 14 residues long. CDR3 amino acids: CASSGEETAGELFF. CDR3 nucleotide sequence: TGTGCCAGCAGTGGGGAGGAAACGGCCGGGGAGCTGTTTTTT.

The CDR3 loop reads CASSLVGGTLPEAFF. In nucleotides, the CDR3 is TGTGCCAGCAGCTTAGTGGGGGGAACACTACCTGAAGCTTTCTTT. The genes are TRBV7-9 and TRBJ1-1; D might be TRBD1 (5 bases). This CDR3 is built from 15 residues. V lost 1 base, J lost 6 bases, and 15 bases lay in between. Germline-derived CDR1 and CDR2 are SEHNR and FQNEAQ (reference sequence).

The V and J genes are TRBV5-1 and TRBJ1-1; TRBD1 matches at 9 bases. The V segment lost 0 bases and the J segment 5 bases; nucleotides outside the gene matches: 8. This CDR3 is 16 amino acids long. Germline-derived CDR1 and CDR2 are SGHRS and YFSETQ. The CDR3 loop reads CASSLVLGDRATEAFF. The CDR3 DNA is TGCGCCAGCAGCTTGGTGTTAGGGGACAGGGCTACTGAAGCTTTCTTT.

The chain couples TRBV29-1 to TRBJ2-7, with 10 bases matching TRBD1. Germline values: CDR1 SQVTM, CDR2 ANQGSEA. This CDR3 has 14 amino acids. J was trimmed by 0 bases and V by 3 bases; bases with no gene match: 2. CDR3 residues: CSVETGGDSYEQYF. CDR3 coding DNA: TGCAGCGTTGAGACAGGGGGCGACTCCTACGAGCAGTACTTC.

J is TRBJ1-6 and V is TRBV6-6, with 7 bases matching TRBD1. Looked up from germline, CDR1 is MNHNY and CDR2 is SVGAGI (reference sequence). The CDR3 contains 16 residues. With V trimmed by 2 bases and J by 7 bases, 8 bases remained unmatched. The CDR3 loop is CASSYGLGTENSPLHF. For the CDR3, the DNA is TGTGCCAGCAGTTACGGGCTTGGGACAGAAAATTCACCCCTCCACTTT.